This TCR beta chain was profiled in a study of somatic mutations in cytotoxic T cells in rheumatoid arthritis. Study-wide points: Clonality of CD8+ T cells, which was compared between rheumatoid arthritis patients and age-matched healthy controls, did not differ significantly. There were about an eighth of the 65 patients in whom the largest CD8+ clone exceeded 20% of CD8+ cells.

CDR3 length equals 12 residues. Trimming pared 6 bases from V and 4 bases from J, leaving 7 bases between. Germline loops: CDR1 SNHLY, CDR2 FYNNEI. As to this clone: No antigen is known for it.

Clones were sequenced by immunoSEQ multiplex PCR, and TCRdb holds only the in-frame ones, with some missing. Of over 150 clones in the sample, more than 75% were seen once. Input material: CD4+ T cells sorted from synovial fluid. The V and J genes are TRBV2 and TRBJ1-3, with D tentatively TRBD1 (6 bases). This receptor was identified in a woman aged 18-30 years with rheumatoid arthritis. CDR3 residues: CASRTGGNTIYF. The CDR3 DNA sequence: TGTGCCAGCAGAACAGGGGGAAACACCATATATTTT.